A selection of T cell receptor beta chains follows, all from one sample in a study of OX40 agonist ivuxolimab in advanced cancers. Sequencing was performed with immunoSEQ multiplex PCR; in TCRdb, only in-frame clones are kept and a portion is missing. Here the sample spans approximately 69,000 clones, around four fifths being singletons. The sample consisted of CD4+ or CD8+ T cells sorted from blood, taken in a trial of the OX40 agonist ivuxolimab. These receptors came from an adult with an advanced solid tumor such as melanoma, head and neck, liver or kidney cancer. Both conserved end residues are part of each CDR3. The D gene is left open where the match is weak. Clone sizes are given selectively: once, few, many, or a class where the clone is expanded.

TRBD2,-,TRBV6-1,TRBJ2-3,TGTGCCAGCAAGGAACTAGCGGGGAGCACGGATACGCAGTATTTT,CASKELAGSTDTQYF
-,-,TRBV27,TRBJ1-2,TGTGCCAGCAGTTTGAATACAGGGTTCTATGGCTACACCTTC,CASSLNTGFYGYTF
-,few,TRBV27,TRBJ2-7,TGTGCCAGCAGTTATAAGGACAACTACGAGCAGTACTTC,CASSYKDNYEQYF
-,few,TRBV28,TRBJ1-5,TGTGCCAGCAGTTCCCTCCGGCAGCCCCAGCATTTT,CASSSLRQPQHF
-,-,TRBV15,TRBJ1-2,TGTGCCACCAGCAGAGAGAAGGGGCCCTATGGCTACACCTTC,CATSREKGPYGYTF
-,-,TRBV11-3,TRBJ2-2,TGTGCCAGCAGCCCGACCACCACCGGGGAGCTGTTTTTT,CASSPTTTGELFF
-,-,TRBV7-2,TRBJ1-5,TGTGCCAGCAGGGAACGGGTTTTATCGCCCCAGCATTTT,CASRERVLSPQHF
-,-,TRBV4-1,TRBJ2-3,TGCGCCAGCAGCCCCGGGGAGGGGGGCACAGATACGCAGTATTTT,CASSPGEGGTDTQYF
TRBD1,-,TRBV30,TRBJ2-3,TGTGCCTGGAGTGCCGACAGGGCTAGGGATACGCAGTATTTT,CAWSADRARDTQYF
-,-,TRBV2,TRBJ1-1,TGTGCCAGCAGTGAAGAAGTTTCTCCTGAAGCTTTCTTT,CASSEEVSPEAFF
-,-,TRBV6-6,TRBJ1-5,TGTGCCAGCAGTTGGGGCGGAAATCAGCCCCAGCATTTT,CASSWGGNQPQHF